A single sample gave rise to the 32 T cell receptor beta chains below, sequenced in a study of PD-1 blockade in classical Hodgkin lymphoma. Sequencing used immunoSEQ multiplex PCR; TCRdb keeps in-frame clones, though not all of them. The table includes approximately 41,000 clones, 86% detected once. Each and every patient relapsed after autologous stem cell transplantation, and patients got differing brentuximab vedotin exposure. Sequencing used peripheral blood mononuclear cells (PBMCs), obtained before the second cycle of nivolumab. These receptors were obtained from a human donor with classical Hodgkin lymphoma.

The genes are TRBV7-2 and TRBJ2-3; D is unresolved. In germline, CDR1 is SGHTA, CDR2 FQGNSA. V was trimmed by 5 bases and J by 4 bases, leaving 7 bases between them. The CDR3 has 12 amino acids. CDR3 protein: CASSQTPDTQYF. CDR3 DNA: TGTGCCAGCAGCCAGACCCCAGATACGCAGTATTTT.

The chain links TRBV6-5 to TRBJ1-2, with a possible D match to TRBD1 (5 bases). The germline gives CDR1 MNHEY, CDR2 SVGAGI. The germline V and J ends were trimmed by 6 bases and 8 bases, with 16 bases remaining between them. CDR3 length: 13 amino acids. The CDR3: CASSPPSGEGYTF. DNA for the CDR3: TGTGCCAGCAGCCCCCCGTCGGGGGAGGGCTACACCTTC.

CDR3 sequence: CASSPKEMGVQYF. CDR3 DNA: TGTGCCAGCAGCCCAAAGGAGATGGGCGTTCAGTACTTC. This sequence joins TRBV6-1 and TRBJ2-5; D not certain. The germline V gene has CDR1 MNHNS and CDR2 SASEGT. Trimming took 6 bases from V and 11 from J, leaving 19 bases between them. This CDR3 is 13 amino acids long.

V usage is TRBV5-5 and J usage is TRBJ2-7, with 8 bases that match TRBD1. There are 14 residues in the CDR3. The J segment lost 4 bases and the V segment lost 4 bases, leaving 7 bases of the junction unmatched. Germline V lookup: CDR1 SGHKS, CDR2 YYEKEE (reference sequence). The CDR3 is CASSLGQVYYEQYF. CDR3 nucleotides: TGTGCCAGCAGCCTGGGACAGGTCTATTACGAGCAGTACTTC.

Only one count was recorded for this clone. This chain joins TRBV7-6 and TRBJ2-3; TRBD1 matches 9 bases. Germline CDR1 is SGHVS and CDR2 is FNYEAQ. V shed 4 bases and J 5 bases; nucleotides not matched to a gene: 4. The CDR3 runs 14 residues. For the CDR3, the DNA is TGTGCCAGCAGCTCGACAGGGGGTGGAGATACGCAGTATTTT. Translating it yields CASSSTGGGDTQYF. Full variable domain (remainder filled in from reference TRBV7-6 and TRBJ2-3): GAGVSQSPRYKVTKRGQDVALRCDPISGHVSLYWYRQALGQGPEFLTYFNYEAQQDKSGLPNDRFSAERPEGSISTLTIQRTEQRDSAMYRCASSSTGGGDTQYFGPGTRLTVL.

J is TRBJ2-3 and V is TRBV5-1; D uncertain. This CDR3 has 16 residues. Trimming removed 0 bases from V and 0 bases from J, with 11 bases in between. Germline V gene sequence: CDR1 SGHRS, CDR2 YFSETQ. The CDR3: CASSLGLTTSTDTQYF. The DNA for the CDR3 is TGCGCCAGCAGCTTGGGGCTCACTACTAGCACAGATACGCAGTATTTT.

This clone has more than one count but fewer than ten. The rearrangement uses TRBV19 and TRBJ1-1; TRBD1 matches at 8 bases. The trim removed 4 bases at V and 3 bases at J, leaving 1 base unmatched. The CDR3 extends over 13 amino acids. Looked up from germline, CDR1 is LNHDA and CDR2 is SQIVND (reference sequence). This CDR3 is CASSKTGDTEAFF. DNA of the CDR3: TGTGCCAGTAGTAAGACAGGGGACACTGAAGCTTTCTTT.

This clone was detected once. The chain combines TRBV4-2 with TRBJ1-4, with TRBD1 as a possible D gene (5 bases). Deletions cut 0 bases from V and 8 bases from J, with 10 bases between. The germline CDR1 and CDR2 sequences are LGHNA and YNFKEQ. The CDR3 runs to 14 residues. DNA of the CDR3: TGTGCCAGCAGCCAAGATGGGGGTGACGAAAAACTGTTTTTT. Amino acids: CASSQDGGDEKLFF.

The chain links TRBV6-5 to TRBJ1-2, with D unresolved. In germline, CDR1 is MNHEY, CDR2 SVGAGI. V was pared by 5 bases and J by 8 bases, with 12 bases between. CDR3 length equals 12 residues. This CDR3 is CASSPGGYGYTF. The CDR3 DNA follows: TGTGCCAGCAGTCCCGGAGGGTACGGCTACACCTTC.

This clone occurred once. The chain's CDR3 is CASSQAGQLSGANVLTF. CDR3 bases: TGTGCCAGCAGCCAAGCCGGACAGCTCTCTGGGGCCAACGTCCTGACTTTC. This sequence joins TRBV4-2 and TRBJ2-6; D possibly corresponds to TRBD1 (6 bases). Per germline, CDR1 LGHNA and CDR2 YNFKEQ. This CDR3 has 17 amino acids. Trimming took off 1 base at V and 0 bases at J, with 10 bases between the two ends.

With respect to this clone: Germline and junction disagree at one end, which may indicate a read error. CDR3 sequence (DNA): TGTGCCAGCAGCGTAGCTGAATTCGGGGTTTCGGGCACTGAAGCTTTCTTT. Its translation is CASSVAEFGVSGTEAFF. This chain joins TRBV7-9 and TRBJ1-1, with D unclear. The length of the CDR3 is 17 residues. Germline V gene sequence: CDR1 SEHNR, CDR2 FQNEAQ (reference sequence).

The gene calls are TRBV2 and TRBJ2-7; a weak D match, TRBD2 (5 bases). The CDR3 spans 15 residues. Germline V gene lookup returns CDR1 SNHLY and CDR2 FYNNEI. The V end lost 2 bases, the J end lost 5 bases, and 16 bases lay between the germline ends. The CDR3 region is CASSEWPSSRDEQYF. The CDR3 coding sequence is TGTGCCAGCAGTGAATGGCCTAGCTCAAGGGACGAGCAGTACTTC.

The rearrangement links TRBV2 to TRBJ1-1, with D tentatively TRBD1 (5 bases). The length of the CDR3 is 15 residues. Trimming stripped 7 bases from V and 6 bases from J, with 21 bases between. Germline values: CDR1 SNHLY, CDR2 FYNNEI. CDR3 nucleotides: TGTGCCAGCACCGGAGGGGCAGTTGAGCTGGCTGAAGCTTTCTTT. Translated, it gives CASTGGAVELAEAFF.

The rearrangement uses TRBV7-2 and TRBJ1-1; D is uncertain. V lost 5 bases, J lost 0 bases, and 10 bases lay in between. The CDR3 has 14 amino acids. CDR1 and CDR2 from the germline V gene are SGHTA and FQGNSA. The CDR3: CASSVVTLNTEAFF. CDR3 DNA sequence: TGTGCCAGCAGCGTCGTTACCTTGAACACTGAAGCTTTCTTT.

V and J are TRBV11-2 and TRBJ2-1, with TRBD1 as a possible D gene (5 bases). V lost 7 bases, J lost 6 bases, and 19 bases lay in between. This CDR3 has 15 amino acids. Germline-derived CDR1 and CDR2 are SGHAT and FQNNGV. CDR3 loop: CASTSPLVRVNEQFF. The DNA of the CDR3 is TGTGCCAGCACCTCCCCTTTGGTCAGGGTCAATGAGCAGTTCTTC.

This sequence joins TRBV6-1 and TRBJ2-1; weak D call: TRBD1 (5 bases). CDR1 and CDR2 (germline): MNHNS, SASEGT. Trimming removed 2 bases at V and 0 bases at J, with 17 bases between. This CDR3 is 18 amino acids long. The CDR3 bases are TGTGCCAGCAGTGAAAGGGGCAGGGAATACAACTCCTACAATGAGCAGTTCTTC. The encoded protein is CASSERGREYNSYNEQFF.

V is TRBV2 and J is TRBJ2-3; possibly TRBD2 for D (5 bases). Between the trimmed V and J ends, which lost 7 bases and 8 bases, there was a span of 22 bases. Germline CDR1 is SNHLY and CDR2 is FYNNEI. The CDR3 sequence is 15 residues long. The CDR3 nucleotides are TGTGCCAGCACAAACAGTCGCACGGCGGCGGGTACGCAGTATTTT. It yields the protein CASTNSRTAAGTQYF.

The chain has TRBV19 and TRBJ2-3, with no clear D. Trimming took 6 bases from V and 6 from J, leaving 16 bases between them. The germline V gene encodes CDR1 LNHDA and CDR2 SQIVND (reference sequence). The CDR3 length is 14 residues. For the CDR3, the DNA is TGTGCCAGTAGACCCGGCGCCCCGAGGGATACGCAGTATTTT. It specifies CASRPGAPRDTQYF.

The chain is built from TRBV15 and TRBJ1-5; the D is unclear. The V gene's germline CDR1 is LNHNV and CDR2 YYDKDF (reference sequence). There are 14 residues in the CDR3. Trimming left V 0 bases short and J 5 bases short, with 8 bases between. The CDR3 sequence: CATSRDLSDQPQHF. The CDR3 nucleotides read TGTGCCACCAGCAGAGATCTATCCGATCAGCCCCAGCATTTT.

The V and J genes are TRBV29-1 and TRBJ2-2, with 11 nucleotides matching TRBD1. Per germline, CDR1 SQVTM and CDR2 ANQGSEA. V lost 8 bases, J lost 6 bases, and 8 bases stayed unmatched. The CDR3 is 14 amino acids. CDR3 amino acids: CSTRTGGSAGELFF. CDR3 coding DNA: TGCAGCACCCGGACAGGGGGCAGCGCCGGGGAGCTGTTTTTT.

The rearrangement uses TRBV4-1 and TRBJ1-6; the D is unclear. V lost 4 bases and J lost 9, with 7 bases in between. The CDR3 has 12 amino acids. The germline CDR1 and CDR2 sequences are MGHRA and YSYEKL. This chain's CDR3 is CASSRLGSPLHF. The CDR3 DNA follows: TGCGCCAGCAGCCGATTAGGTTCACCCCTCCACTTT.

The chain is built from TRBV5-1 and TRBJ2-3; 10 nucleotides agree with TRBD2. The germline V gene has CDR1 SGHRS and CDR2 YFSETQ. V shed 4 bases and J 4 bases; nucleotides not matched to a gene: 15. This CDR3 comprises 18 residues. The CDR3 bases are TGCGCCAGCAGCCGATTGCTCCTAGCGGGAGAGCAGGCAGATACGCAGTATTTT. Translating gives CASSRLLLAGEQADTQYF.

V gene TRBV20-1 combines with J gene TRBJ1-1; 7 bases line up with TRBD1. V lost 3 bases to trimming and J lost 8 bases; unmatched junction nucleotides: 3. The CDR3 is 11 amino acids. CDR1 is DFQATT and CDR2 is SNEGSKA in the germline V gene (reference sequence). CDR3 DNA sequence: TGCAGTGCTAGCCTGACAGGGGAAGCTTTCTTT. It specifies CSASLTGEAFF.

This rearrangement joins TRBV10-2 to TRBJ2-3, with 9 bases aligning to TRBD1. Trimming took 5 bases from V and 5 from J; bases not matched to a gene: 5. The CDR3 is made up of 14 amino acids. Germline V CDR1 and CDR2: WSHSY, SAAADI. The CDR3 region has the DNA TGCGCCAGCAGTACCCGGGACAGGGAAGATACGCAGTATTTT. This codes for CASSTRDREDTQYF.

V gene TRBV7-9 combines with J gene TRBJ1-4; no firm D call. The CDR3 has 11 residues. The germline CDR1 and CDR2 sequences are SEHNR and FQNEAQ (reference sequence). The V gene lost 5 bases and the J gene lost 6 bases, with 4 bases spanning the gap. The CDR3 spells CASSRDEKLFF. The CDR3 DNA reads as TGTGCCAGCAGCCGAGATGAAAAACTGTTTTTT.

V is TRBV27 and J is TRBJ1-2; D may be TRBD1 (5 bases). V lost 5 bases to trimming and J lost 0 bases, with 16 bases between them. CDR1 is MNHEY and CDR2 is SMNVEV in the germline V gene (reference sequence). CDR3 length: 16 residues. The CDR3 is CASSRTSPLANYGYTF. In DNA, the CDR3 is TGTGCCAGCAGTCGGACATCTCCATTAGCTAACTATGGCTACACCTTC.

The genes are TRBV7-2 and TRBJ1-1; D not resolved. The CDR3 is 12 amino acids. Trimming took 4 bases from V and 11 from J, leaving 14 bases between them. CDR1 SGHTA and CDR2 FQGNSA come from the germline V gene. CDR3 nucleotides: TGTGCCAGCAGCTCCGACAAAGTTAAGGCTTTCTTT. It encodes CASSSDKVKAFF.

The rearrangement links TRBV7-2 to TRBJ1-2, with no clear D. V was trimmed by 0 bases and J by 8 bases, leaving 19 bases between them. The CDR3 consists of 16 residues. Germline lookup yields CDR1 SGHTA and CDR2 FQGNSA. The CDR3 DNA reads TGTGCCAGCAGCTTAGCCTGGGCCGGTGGGGAAGCGGGCTACACCTTC. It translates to CASSLAWAGGEAGYTF. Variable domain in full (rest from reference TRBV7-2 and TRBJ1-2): GAGVSQSPSNKVTEKGKDVELRCDPISGHTALYWYRQSLGQGLEFLIYFQGNSAPDKSGLPSDRFSAERTGGSVSTLTIQRTQQEDSAVYLCASSLAWAGGEAGYTFGSGTRLTVV.

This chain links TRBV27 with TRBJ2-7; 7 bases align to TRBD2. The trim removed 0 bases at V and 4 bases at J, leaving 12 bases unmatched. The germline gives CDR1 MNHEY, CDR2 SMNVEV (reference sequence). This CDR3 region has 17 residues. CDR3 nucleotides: TGTGCCAGCAGTTTATCGCCGGTTGGGGGGGGTATATACGAGCAGTACTTC. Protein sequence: CASSLSPVGGGIYEQYF.

DNA for the CDR3: TGTGCCAGCTCACCAGACAGTGGAATCTCCTACGAGCAGTACTTC. Its protein is CASSPDSGISYEQYF. This chain joins TRBV18 and TRBJ2-7, with a weak D call TRBD1 (5 bases). Trimming cost V 2 bases and J 0 bases, with 11 bases left between them. CDR1 KGHSH and CDR2 LQKENI come from the germline V gene. CDR3 length: 15 amino acids.

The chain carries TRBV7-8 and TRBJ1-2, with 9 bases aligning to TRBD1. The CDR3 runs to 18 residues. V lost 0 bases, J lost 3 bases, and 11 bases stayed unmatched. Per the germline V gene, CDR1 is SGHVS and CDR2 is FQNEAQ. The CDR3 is CASSLALGTGGADYGYTF. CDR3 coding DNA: TGTGCCAGCAGCTTAGCGCTCGGAACAGGGGGCGCTGACTATGGCTACACCTTC.

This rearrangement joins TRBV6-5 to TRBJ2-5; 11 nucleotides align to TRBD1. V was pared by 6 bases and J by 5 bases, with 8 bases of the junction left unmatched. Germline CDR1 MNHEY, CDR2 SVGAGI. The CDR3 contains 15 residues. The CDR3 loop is CASSPWTGGDETQYF. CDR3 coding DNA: TGTGCCAGCAGCCCCTGGACAGGGGGCGACGAGACCCAGTACTTC.